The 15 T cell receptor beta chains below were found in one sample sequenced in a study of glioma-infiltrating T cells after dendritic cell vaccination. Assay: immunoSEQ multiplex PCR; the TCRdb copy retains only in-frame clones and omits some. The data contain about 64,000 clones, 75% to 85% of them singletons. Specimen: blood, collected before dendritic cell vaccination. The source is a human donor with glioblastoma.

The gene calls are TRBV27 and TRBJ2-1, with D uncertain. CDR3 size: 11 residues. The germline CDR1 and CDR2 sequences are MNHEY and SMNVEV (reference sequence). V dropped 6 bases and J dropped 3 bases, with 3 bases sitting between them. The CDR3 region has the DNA TGTGCCAGCAGCCACTACAATGAGCAGTTCTTC. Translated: CASSHYNEQFF.

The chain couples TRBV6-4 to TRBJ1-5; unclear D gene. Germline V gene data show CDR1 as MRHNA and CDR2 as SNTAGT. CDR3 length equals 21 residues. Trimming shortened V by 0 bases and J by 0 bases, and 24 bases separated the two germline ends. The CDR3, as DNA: TGTGCCAGCAGTGACTCGATGCTTCGAGGGCAGCATATTTATAGCAATCAGCCCCAGCATTTT. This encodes CASSDSMLRGQHIYSNQPQHF.

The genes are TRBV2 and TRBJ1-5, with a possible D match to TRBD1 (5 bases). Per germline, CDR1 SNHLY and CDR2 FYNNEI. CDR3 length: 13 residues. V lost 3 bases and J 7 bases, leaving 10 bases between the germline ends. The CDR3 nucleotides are TGTGCCAGCAGTGACGGGGGATCCCAGCCCCAGCATTTT. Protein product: CASSDGGSQPQHF.

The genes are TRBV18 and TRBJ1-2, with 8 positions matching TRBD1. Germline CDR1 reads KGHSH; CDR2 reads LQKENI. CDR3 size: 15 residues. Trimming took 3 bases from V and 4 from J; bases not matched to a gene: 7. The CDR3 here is CASSPGQGRRYGYTF. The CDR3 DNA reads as TGTGCCAGCTCACCTGGACAGGGACGACGCTATGGCTACACCTTC. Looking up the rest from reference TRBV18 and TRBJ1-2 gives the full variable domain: NAGVMQNPRHLVRRRGQEARLRCSPMKGHSHVYWYRQLPEEGLKFMVYLQKENIIDESGMPKERFSAEFPKEGPSILRIQQVVRGDSAAYFCASSPGQGRRYGYTFGSGTRLTVV.

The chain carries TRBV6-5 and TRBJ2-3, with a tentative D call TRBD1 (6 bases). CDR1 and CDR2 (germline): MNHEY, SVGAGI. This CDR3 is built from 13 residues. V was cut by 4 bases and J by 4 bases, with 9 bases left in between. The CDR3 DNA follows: TGTGCCAGCAGTTTTCAGGGGCCAGATACGCAGTATTTT. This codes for CASSFQGPDTQYF.

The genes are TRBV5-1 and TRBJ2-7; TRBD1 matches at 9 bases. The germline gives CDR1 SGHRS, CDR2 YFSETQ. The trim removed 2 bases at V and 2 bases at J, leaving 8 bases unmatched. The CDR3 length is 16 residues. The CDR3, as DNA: TGCGCCAGCAGCTTTACACCGGGACAGGGCCCCTACGAGCAGTACTTC. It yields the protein CASSFTPGQGPYEQYF.

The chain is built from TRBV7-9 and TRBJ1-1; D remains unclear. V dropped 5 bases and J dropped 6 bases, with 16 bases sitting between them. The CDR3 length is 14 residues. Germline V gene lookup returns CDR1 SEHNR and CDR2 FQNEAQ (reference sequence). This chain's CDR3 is CASSEERVKAEAFF. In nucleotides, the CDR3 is TGTGCCAGCAGCGAGGAGAGGGTAAAGGCTGAAGCTTTCTTT.

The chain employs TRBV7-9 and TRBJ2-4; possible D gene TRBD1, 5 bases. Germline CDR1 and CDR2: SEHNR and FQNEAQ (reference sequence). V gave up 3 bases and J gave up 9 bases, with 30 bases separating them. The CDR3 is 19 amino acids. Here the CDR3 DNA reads TGTGCCAGCAGCTTCCTCTCAAAGACAGCCTACCAACCCTTCCCCATTCAGTACTTC. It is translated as CASSFLSKTAYQPFPIQYF.

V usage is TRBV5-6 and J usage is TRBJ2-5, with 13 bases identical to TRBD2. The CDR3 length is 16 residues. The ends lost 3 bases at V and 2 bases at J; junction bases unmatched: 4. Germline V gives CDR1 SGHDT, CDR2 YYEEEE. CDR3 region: CASSSPTSGGQETQYF. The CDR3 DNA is TGTGCCAGCAGCTCACCGACTAGCGGGGGGCAAGAGACCCAGTACTTC.

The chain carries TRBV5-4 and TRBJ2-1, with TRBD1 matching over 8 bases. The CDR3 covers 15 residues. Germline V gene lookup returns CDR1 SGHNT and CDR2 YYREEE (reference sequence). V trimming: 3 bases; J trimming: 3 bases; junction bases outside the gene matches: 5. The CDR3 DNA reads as TGTGCCAGCAGCTACACAGGGGGTAACTACAATGAGCAGTTCTTC. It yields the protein CASSYTGGNYNEQFF.

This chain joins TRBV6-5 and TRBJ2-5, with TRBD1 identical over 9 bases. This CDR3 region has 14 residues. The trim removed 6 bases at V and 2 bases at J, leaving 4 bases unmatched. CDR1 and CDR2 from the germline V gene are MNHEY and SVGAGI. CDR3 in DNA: TGTGCCAGCAGAGAGACAGGGGGGCAAGAGACCCAGTACTTC. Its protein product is CASRETGGQETQYF.

The CDR3 is CASSLVLKTGLNEQFF. As DNA, the CDR3 is TGTGCCAGCAGCTTAGTTTTAAAGACAGGTTTGAATGAGCAGTTCTTC. The V and J genes are TRBV11-2 and TRBJ2-1; tentative D call: TRBD1 (6 bases). From germline, CDR1 is SGHAT and CDR2 FQNNGV. V was shortened by 1 base and J by 7 bases, with 17 bases between the two germline ends. The CDR3 is 16 amino acids.

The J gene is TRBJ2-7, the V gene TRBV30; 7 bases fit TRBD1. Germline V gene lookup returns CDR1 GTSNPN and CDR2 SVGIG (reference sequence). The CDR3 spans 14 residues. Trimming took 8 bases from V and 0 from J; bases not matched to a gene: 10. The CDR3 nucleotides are TGTGCCGGCATAAGGGGGCTTCTCTCCTACGAGCAGTACTTC. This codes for CAGIRGLLSYEQYF.

This CDR3 reads CAISESRESDTQYF. For the CDR3, the DNA is TGTGCCATCAGTGAGTCGAGAGAGTCGGATACGCAGTATTTT. The rearrangement joins TRBV10-3 to TRBJ2-3; D is undetermined. This CDR3 region has 14 residues. Trimming cost V 0 bases and J 6 bases, with 10 bases left between them. Germline CDR1 ENHRY, CDR2 SYGVKD.

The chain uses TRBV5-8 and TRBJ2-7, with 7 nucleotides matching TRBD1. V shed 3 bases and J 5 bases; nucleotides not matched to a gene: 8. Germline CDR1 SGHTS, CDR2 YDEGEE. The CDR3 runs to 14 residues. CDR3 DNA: TGTGCCAGCAGCTCCCTGACAGGGACCCACGAGCAGTACTTC. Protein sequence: CASSSLTGTHEQYF.